This entry lists 3 T cell receptor beta chains sequenced from one sample in a study of somatic mutations in cytotoxic T cells in rheumatoid arthritis. Sequencing was performed with immunoSEQ multiplex PCR; in TCRdb, only in-frame clones are kept and a portion is missing. The sample holds roughly 20,000 clones, roughly four fifths seen once. The sequenced sample consisted of CD8+ T cells sorted from blood. The source is an adult with rheumatoid arthritis.

The J gene is TRBJ2-5, the V gene TRBV11-2; 11 bases are shared with TRBD2. CDR3 length equals 17 residues. Germline V gene sequence: CDR1 SGHAT, CDR2 FQNNGV. V lost 1 base and J lost 4; bases outside the gene matches: 8. DNA of the CDR3: TGTGCCAGCAGCTTAGTTTTTAGCGGGGGGGCCAGAGAGACCCAGTACTTC. Translation gives CASSLVFSGGARETQYF.

The genes are TRBV12-5 and TRBJ2-7; D gene unclear. The CDR3 has 12 amino acids. Deletions cut 5 bases from V and 1 base from J, with 6 bases between. CDR1 is LGHNT and CDR2 is FRNRAP in the germline V gene. The CDR3 sequence is CASGHGSYEQYF. The CDR3 nucleotides read TGTGCTAGTGGTCATGGGTCCTACGAGCAGTACTTC.

This sequence joins TRBV19 and TRBJ1-2, with D uncertain. Germline loops: CDR1 LNHDA, CDR2 SQIVND (reference sequence). The ends were cut back, 7 bases at V and 7 bases at J, with 16 bases in the middle. This CDR3 contains 13 residues. The CDR3 DNA follows: TGTGCCAGTAAAATGGGAGGACCTCGTGGCTACACCTTC. This encodes CASKMGGPRGYTF.